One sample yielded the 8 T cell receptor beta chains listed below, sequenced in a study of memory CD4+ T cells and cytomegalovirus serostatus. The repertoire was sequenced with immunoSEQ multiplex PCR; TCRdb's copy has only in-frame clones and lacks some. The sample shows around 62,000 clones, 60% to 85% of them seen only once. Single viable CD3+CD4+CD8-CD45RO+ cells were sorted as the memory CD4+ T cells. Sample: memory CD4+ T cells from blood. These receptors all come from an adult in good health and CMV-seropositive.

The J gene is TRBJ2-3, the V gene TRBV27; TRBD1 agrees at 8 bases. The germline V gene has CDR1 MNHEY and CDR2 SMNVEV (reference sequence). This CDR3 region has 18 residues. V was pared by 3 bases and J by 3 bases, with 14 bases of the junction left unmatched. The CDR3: CASSFGQGRLPGTDTQYF. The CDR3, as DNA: TGTGCCAGCAGTTTCGGACAGGGCAGGCTACCAGGGACAGATACGCAGTATTTT.

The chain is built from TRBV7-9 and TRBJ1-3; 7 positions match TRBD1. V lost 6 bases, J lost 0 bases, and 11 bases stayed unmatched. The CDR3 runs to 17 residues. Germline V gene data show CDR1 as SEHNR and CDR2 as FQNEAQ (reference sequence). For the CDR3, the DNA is TGTGCCAGCAGTGGAGGTCCGGGACAGATCTCTGGAAACACCATATATTTT. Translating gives CASSGGPGQISGNTIYF.

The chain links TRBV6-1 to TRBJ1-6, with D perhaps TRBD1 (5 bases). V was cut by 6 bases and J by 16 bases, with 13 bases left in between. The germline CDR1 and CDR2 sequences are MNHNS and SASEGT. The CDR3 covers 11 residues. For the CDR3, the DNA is TGTGCCAGCAGCGCGGGACTCCGGCTCCACTTT. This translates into CASSAGLRLHF.

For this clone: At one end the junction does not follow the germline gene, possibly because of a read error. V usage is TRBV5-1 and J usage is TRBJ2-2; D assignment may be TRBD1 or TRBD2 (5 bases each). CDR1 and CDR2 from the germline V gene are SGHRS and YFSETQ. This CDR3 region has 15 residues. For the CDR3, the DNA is TGCGCCAGCAGCTTGCGAACAGGTGACACCGGGGATCTGTTTTTT. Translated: CASSLRTGDTGDLFF.

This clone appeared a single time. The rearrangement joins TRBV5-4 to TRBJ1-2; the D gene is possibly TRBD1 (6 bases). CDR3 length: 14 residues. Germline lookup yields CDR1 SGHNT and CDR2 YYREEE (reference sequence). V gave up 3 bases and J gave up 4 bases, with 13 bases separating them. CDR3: CASSSPGQAYGYTF. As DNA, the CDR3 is TGTGCCAGCAGCTCCCCGGGACAAGCCTATGGCTACACCTTC.

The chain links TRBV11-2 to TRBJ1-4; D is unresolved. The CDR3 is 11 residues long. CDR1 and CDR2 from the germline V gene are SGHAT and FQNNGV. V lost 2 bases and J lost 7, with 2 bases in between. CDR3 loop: CASSLSEKLFF. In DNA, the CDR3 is TGTGCCAGCAGCTTAAGTGAAAAACTGTTTTTT.

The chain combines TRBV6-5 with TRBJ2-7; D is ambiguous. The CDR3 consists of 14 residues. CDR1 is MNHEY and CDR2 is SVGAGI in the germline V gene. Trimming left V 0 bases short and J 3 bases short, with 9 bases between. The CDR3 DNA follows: TGTGCCAGCAGTTACTCCGACAAAAGCTACGAGCAGTACTTC. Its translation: CASSYSDKSYEQYF.

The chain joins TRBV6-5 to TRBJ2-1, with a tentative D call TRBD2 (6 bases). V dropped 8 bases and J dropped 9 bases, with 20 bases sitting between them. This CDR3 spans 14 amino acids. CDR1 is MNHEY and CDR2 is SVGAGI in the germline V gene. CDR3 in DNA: TGTGCCAGCTGCTTCGTTTCGGGAGAGGGTGAGCAGTTCTTC. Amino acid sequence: CASCFVSGEGEQFF.